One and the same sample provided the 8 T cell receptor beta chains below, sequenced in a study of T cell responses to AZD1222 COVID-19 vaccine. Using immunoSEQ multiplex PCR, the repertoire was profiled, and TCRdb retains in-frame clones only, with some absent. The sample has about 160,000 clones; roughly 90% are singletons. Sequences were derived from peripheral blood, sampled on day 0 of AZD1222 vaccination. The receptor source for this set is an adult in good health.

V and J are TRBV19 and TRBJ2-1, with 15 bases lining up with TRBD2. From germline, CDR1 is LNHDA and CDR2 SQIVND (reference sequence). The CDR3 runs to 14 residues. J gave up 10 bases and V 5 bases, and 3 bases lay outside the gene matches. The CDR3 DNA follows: TGTGCCAGTAGTGCCGGACTAGCGGGAGGGGAGCAGTTCTTC. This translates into CASSAGLAGGEQFF.

CDR3 nucleotide sequence: TGTGCCATCAGTCAGGGGGGGATGGAAAAACTGTTTTTT. Translation gives CAISQGGMEKLFF. The chain combines TRBV10-3 with TRBJ1-4, with 7 bases matching TRBD1. V shed 5 bases and J 8 bases; nucleotides not matched to a gene: 5. CDR3 size: 13 residues. The germline CDR1 and CDR2 sequences are ENHRY and SYGVKD.

The CDR3: CASSLPSVGRTGNTIYF. For the CDR3, the DNA is TGTGCCAGCTCACTTCCATCTGTAGGGAGGACTGGAAACACCATATATTTT. The rearrangement joins TRBV18 to TRBJ1-3; unclear D gene. Trimming stripped 4 bases from V and 2 bases from J, with 18 bases between. Per germline, CDR1 KGHSH and CDR2 LQKENI. The CDR3 totals 17 residues. Full variable domain (missing parts from reference TRBV18 and TRBJ1-3): NAGVMQNPRHLVRRRGQEARLRCSPMKGHSHVYWYRQLPEEGLKFMVYLQKENIIDESGMPKERFSAEFPKEGPSILRIQQVVRGDSAAYFCASSLPSVGRTGNTIYFGEGSWLTVV.

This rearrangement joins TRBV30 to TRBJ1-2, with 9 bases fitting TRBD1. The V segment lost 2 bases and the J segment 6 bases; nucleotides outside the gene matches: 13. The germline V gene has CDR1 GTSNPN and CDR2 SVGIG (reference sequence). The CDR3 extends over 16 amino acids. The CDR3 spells CAWSSITSGTGHGYTF. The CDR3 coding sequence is TGTGCCTGGAGTTCGATCACATCCGGGACAGGGCATGGCTACACCTTC.

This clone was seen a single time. DNA of the CDR3: TGTGCCAGCAGCGTAGCCCCCGGTGGGTCCGGGAACAATGAGCAGTTCTTC. Translation: CASSVAPGGSGNNEQFF. The chain employs TRBV9 and TRBJ2-1; TRBD2 is a possible D gene (5 bases). Germline V CDR1 and CDR2: SGDLS, YYNGEE. V shed 0 bases and J shed 5 bases, with 18 bases lying between them. CDR3 length: 17 residues.

The CDR3 nucleotides are TGTGCCACGCGATCCTTTAATGAAAAACTGTTTTTT. Amino acid sequence: CATRSFNEKLFF. V usage is TRBV27 and J usage is TRBJ1-4, with no clear D. V lost 10 bases and J lost 4, with 10 bases in between. CDR3 length: 12 residues. CDR1 is MNHEY, CDR2 SMNVEV, per germline (reference sequence).

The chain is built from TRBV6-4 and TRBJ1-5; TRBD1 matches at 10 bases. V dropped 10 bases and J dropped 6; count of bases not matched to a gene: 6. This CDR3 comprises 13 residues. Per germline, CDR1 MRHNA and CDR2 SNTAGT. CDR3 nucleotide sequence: TGTGCCACCGGGACAGGGGTAGGTCAGCCCCAGCATTTT. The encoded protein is CATGTGVGQPQHF.

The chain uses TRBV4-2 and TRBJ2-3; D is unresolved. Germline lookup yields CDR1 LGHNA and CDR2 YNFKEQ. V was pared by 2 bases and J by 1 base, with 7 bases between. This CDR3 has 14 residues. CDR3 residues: CASSQLFRTDTQYF. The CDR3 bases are TGTGCCAGCAGCCAACTGTTCCGCACAGATACGCAGTATTTT.